This TCR beta chain stems from a study of T cell responses to AZD1222 COVID-19 vaccine. Study results and caveats: Two doses of AZD1222 preceded a rise in Spike-specific TCR breadth and depth. Spike was spanned by vaccine-associated CD4 TCRs, which were dominant at 160-218 and 743-854. At baseline, just a handful of AZD1222 recipients tested seropositive. Clonal diversity was possibly underestimated; the donors were predominantly white British and more often female.

Trimming left V 3 bases short and J 0 bases short, with 6 bases between. The germline V gene has CDR1 SGHNT and CDR2 YYREEE (reference sequence). The CDR3 is made up of 13 amino acids. Assay used: immunoSEQ multiplex PCR; TCRdb lists only in-frame clones, some missing. This sample yields about 180,000 clones, of which around 93% are seen a single time; about 1% belongs to the top ten. Details on this clone: Its target is not known.

The sample was peripheral blood, taken 28 days after the second dose of the MenACWY control vaccine. The chain couples TRBV5-4 to TRBJ1-1, with D unclear. This clonotype was obtained from an adult who received the MenACWY meningococcal vaccine as a control. CDR3 bases: TGTGCCAGCAGCTCCCAGGTGAACACTGAAGCTTTCTTT. The encoded protein is CASSSQVNTEAFF. Supplemented by reference TRBV5-4 and TRBJ1-1, the full variable domain reads ETGVTQSPTHLIKTRGQQVTLRCSSQSGHNTVSWYQQALGQGPQFIFQYYREEENGRGNFPPRFSGLQFPNYSSELNVNALELDDSALYLCASSSQVNTEAFFGQGTRLTVV.